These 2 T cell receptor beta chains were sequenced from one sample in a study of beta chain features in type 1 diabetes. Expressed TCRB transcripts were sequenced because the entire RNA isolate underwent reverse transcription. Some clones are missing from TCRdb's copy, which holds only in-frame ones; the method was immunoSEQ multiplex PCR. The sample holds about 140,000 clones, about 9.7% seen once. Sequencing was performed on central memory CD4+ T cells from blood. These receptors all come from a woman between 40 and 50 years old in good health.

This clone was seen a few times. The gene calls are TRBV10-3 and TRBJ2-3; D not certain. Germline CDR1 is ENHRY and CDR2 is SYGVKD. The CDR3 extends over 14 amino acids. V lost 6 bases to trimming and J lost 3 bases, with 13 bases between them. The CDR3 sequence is CAISDPTTTDTQYF. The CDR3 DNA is TGTGCCATCAGCGATCCCACCACAACAGATACGCAGTATTTT.

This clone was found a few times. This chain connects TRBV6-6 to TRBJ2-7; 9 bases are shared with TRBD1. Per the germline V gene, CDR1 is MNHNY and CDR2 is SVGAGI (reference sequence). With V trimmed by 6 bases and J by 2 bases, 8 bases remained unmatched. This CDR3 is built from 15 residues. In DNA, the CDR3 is TGTGCCAGCAGCCCCCGACAGGGGGGGGCCTACGAGCAGTACTTC. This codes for CASSPRQGGAYEQYF.